The 26 T cell receptor beta chains below come from one sample, sequenced in a study of PD-1 blockade in classical Hodgkin lymphoma. The patients all showed relapse after autologous stem cell transplantation, while their brentuximab vedotin exposure varied. Only in-frame clones appear in the TCRdb table, and some are missing; sequencing was by immunoSEQ multiplex PCR. The sample has 89,000 or so clones; over 90% are singletons. The sample consisted of peripheral blood mononuclear cells (PBMCs), taken before the second cycle of nivolumab. The receptors come from a human donor with classical Hodgkin lymphoma.

The V gene is TRBV4-1, the J gene TRBJ1-1; 10 bases are a match to TRBD1. This CDR3 region has 11 residues. Looked up from germline, CDR1 is MGHRA and CDR2 is YSYEKL. The ends lost 8 bases at V and 8 bases at J; junction bases unmatched: 2. CDR3 protein: CASGQGGEAFF. The CDR3 nucleotides are TGCGCCAGCGGACAGGGGGGCGAAGCTTTCTTT.

This clone has just one count. This chain connects TRBV15 to TRBJ2-7, with D maybe TRBD2 (5 bases). V dropped 2 bases and J dropped 1 base, with 12 bases sitting between them. The CDR3 extends over 15 amino acids. The germline CDR1 and CDR2 sequences are LNHNV and YYDKDF (reference sequence). CDR3 bases: TGTGCCACCAGCAGATACCCGGAGGTTTCCTACGAGCAGTACTTC. The encoded protein is CATSRYPEVSYEQYF.

The chain links TRBV28 to TRBJ1-5; D not resolved. The germline CDR1 and CDR2 sequences are MDHEN and SYDVKM. This CDR3 comprises 14 residues. The V end was cut by 8 bases, the J end by 4 bases, with 15 bases between. The CDR3 DNA reads as TGTGCCAGCGTAAGGCAGAGTGCAAATCAGCCCCAGCATTTT. Protein sequence: CASVRQSANQPQHF.

This clone was seen a handful of times. The chain links TRBV19 to TRBJ1-1; D is uncertain. This CDR3 is built from 11 residues. Germline V gene sequence: CDR1 LNHDA, CDR2 SQIVND (reference sequence). V shed 5 bases and J shed 5 bases, with 6 bases lying between them. The CDR3 DNA reads as TGTGCCAGTAGTTTTGGAACTGAAGCTTTCTTT. It translates to CASSFGTEAFF. Complete variable domain (other parts from reference TRBV19 and TRBJ1-1): DGGITQSPKYLFRKEGQNVTLSCEQNLNHDAMYWYRQDPGQGLRLIYYSQIVNDFQKGDIAEGYSVSREKKESFPLTVTSAQKNPTAFYLCASSFGTEAFFGQGTRLTVV.

The chain couples TRBV28 to TRBJ1-6; 7 bases map to TRBD1. The CDR3 totals 15 residues. V lost 3 bases and J lost 5; bases outside the gene matches: 4. The germline V gene has CDR1 MDHEN and CDR2 SYDVKM. The CDR3 sequence: CASSLSGQDNSPLHF. CDR3 in DNA: TGTGCCAGCAGTTTGTCAGGACAGGATAATTCACCCCTCCACTTT.

The chain has TRBV10-2 and TRBJ2-5; 8 bases fit TRBD2. The V gene's germline CDR1 is WSHSY and CDR2 SAAADI. CDR3 length: 14 residues. V lost 2 bases, J lost 5 bases, and 4 bases stayed unmatched. The CDR3 sequence: CASSEGGRWETQYF. In DNA form, the CDR3 reads TGCGCCAGCAGTGAGGGCGGGAGGTGGGAGACCCAGTACTTC.

There are a few counts of this clone. The V and J genes are TRBV18 and TRBJ2-2, with TRBD2 as a possible D gene (6 bases). V dropped 4 bases and J dropped 5 bases, with 8 bases sitting between them. CDR3 length: 13 residues. Per the germline V gene, CDR1 is KGHSH and CDR2 is LQKENI. The CDR3 DNA follows: TGTGCCAGCTCACTAGCGGCTACCGGGGAGCTGTTTTTT. It specifies CASSLAATGELFF.

The chain couples TRBV30 to TRBJ1-2; no clear D. This CDR3 region has 15 residues. Germline-derived CDR1 and CDR2 are GTSNPN and SVGIG (reference sequence). The ends were cut back, 2 bases at V and 1 base at J, with 14 bases in the middle. The CDR3 protein is CAWSPPPSYNYGYTF. In nucleotides, the CDR3 is TGTGCCTGGAGTCCCCCCCCATCCTATAACTATGGCTACACCTTC.

V and J are TRBV10-3 and TRBJ2-3; 12 bases align to TRBD2. V lost 7 bases, J lost 4 bases, and 3 bases stayed unmatched. This CDR3 is built from 14 residues. CDR1 and CDR2 from the germline V gene are ENHRY and SYGVKD. CDR3: CAINLAGGSDTQYF. DNA of the CDR3: TGTGCCATCAACCTAGCGGGAGGGTCAGATACGCAGTATTTT.

The chain combines TRBV6-6 with TRBJ1-2; possibly TRBD1 for D (5 bases). The V and J ends lost 10 bases and 2 bases respectively, with 11 bases between them. The CDR3 spans 12 residues. CDR1 is MNHNY and CDR2 is SVGAGI in the germline V gene (reference sequence). CDR3: CATSQGNYGYTF. CDR3 nucleotide sequence: TGTGCCACCTCCCAGGGAAACTATGGCTACACCTTC.

The chain has TRBV6-1 and TRBJ2-2; 8 bases agree with TRBD1. Germline trimming cut 5 bases from V and 5 bases from J; bases unmatched to any gene: 4. Germline V gives CDR1 MNHNS, CDR2 SASEGT. The CDR3 length is 14 residues. CDR3 sequence reads: CASSPYRGTGELFF. In DNA, the CDR3 is TGTGCCAGCAGTCCCTACAGGGGGACCGGGGAGCTGTTTTTT.

This sequence joins TRBV7-7 and TRBJ1-1; possibly TRBD1 for D (5 bases). Germline-derived CDR1 and CDR2 are SSHAT and FNYEAQ (reference sequence). The V and J ends lost 1 base and 1 base respectively, with 10 bases between them. The CDR3 runs 15 residues. CDR3 bases: TGTGCCAGCAGCTTAGGGGCTCAGGGGAACACTGAAGCTTTCTTT. It codes for CASSLGAQGNTEAFF. The full variable domain, its missing parts supplied by reference TRBV7-7 and TRBJ1-1, is GAGVSQSPRYKVTKRGQDVTLRCDPISSHATLYWYQQALGQGPEFLTYFNYEAQPDKSGLPSDRFSAERPEGSISTLTIQRTEQRDSAMYRCASSLGAQGNTEAFFGQGTRLTVV.

Comments on this clone: A single base separates this from a much larger clone, so it may be a read error. The chain is built from TRBV19 and TRBJ1-2; a weak D match, TRBD1 (6 bases). Germline V gives CDR1 LNHDA, CDR2 SQIVND (reference sequence). The CDR3 has 12 amino acids. CDR3 nucleotide sequence: TGTACCAGTTTAACAGGGTTATACGGCTACACCTTC. Its translation is CTSLTGLYGYTF.

The chain joins TRBV30 to TRBJ1-1, with D possibly being TRBD1 (6 bases). CDR3 length: 16 residues. CDR1 GTSNPN and CDR2 SVGIG come from the germline V gene (reference sequence). Between the trimmed V and J ends, which lost 3 bases and 2 bases, there was a span of 19 bases. The CDR3, as DNA: TGTGCCTGGAGCCGCTGGGGGGGGCCCAACAACACTGAAGCTTTCTTT. Its translation is CAWSRWGGPNNTEAFF.

The chain employs TRBV28 and TRBJ2-7; 9 nucleotides agree with TRBD1. In germline, CDR1 is MDHEN, CDR2 SYDVKM. The CDR3 runs to 14 residues. The V and J ends lost 10 bases and 5 bases, in that order; junction bases with no gene match: 12. The CDR3 DNA reads as TGTGCCAACGCCCCGGGACAGGGTTCAAACGAGCAGTACTTC. Translating it yields CANAPGQGSNEQYF.

V usage is TRBV27 and J usage is TRBJ2-1; 10 bases fit TRBD2. Losses at the gene ends were 3 bases for V and 6 bases for J; bases not matched to a gene: 11. Germline values: CDR1 MNHEY, CDR2 SMNVEV (reference sequence). The CDR3 contains 17 residues. The CDR3 sequence is CASSFVLLAGDPNEQFF. CDR3 DNA: TGTGCCAGCAGTTTCGTCCTTCTAGCGGGAGATCCCAATGAGCAGTTCTTC.

The J gene is TRBJ2-7, the V gene TRBV7-9; TRBD2 aligns across 7 bases. Unmatched junction bases numbered 5, after V lost 3 bases and J lost 6 bases. This CDR3 has 13 amino acids. CDR1 is SEHNR and CDR2 is FQNEAQ in the germline V gene (reference sequence). The CDR3 nucleotides read TGTGCCAGCAGCTTTGGCAGGGAGGGCGAGCAGTACTTC. Residues: CASSFGREGEQYF.

The chain's CDR3 is CASSPPQGDILGYTF. DNA for the CDR3: TGTGCCAGCAGTCCCCCCCAGGGGGATATTCTTGGCTACACCTTC. This chain uses TRBV28 with TRBJ1-2, with TRBD1 matching 7 bases. V was pared by 5 bases and J by 7 bases, with 13 bases of the junction left unmatched. Germline V gene data show CDR1 as MDHEN and CDR2 as SYDVKM. This CDR3 is 15 amino acids long.

This sequence joins TRBV30 and TRBJ2-5; D is undetermined. There are 14 residues in the CDR3. CDR1 and CDR2 from the germline V gene are GTSNPN and SVGIG (reference sequence). V was trimmed by 0 bases and J by 2 bases, leaving 10 bases between them. The DNA for the CDR3 is TGTGCCTGGAGTGTAGTAGGTACGCAAGAGACCCAGTACTTC. It encodes CAWSVVGTQETQYF. The full variable domain, in which reference TRBV30 and TRBJ2-5 provide the parts outside the CDR3, is SQTIHQWPATLVQPVGSPLSLECTVEGTSNPNLYWYRQAAGRGLQLLFYSVGIGQISSEVPQNLSASRPQDRQFILSSKKLLLSDSGFYLCAWSVVGTQETQYFGPGTRLLVL.

The rearrangement uses TRBV19 and TRBJ2-3, with 9 bases aligning to TRBD2. V shed 4 bases and J 1 base; nucleotides not matched to a gene: 9. The CDR3 contains 17 residues. Per the germline V gene, CDR1 is LNHDA and CDR2 is SQIVND (reference sequence). The CDR3 here is CASSRFVTSGRTDTQYF. The CDR3 DNA reads TGTGCCAGTAGTAGGTTCGTTACTAGCGGGCGCACAGATACGCAGTATTTT.

The chain uses TRBV5-3 and TRBJ2-7; D ambiguous. TRBV5-3 is annotated as an ORF whose role is uncertain. V lost 0 bases, J lost 7 bases, and 11 bases lay in between. The length of the CDR3 is 13 residues. In nucleotides, the CDR3 is TGTGCCAGAAGCTTGGCCAGTCTTTATGAGCAGTACTTC. Translating gives CARSLASLYEQYF.

J is TRBJ2-1 and V is TRBV4-1; no firm D call. Germline CDR1 and CDR2: MGHRA and YSYEKL. There are 13 residues in the CDR3. V dropped 0 bases and J dropped 10 bases, with 10 bases sitting between them. CDR3 in amino acids: CASSQESADEQFF. CDR3 DNA sequence: TGCGCCAGCAGCCAAGAGAGTGCGGACGAGCAGTTCTTC.

The chain joins TRBV27 to TRBJ2-7; 10 nucleotides match TRBD2. This CDR3 spans 18 amino acids. Germline CDR1 MNHEY, CDR2 SMNVEV (reference sequence). Trimming removed 4 bases from V and 2 bases from J; junction bases left unmatched: 14. In nucleotides, the CDR3 is TGTGCCAGCAGTTCTCTAGGGGGAGCGGGAGGGGAAACCTACGAGCAGTACTTC. It translates to CASSSLGGAGGETYEQYF.

This clone is a singleton in its sample. The chain employs TRBV29-1 and TRBJ1-1; D remains unclear. CDR3 size: 10 residues. Trimming pared 2 bases from V and 6 bases from J, leaving 4 bases between. Germline V CDR1 and CDR2: SQVTM, ANQGSEA. The DNA of the CDR3 is TGCAGCGTTGAAATACCTGAAGCTTTCTTT. Protein sequence: CSVEIPEAFF.

The chain joins TRBV6-6 to TRBJ2-5; 7 bases fit TRBD1. The J call may be mistaken, given a closer DNA end match to TRBJ2-7. This CDR3 comprises 14 residues. Germline-derived CDR1 and CDR2 are MNHNY and SVGAGI (reference sequence). This chain's CDR3 is CASRGQSTSSEQYF. The CDR3 region has the DNA TGTGCCAGCAGGGGACAGTCGACTTCGTCCGAGCAGTACTTC.

The V call is TRBV19, the J call TRBJ1-1; D is unresolved. CDR1 and CDR2 (germline): LNHDA, SQIVND (reference sequence). The length of the CDR3 is 12 residues. V lost 1 base to trimming and J lost 7 bases, with 7 bases between them. In DNA, the CDR3 is TGTGCCAGTAGTATAGGACTGATTGAAGCTTTCTTT. Protein sequence: CASSIGLIEAFF.